This TCR beta chain emerged from a study of radiation and T cells in renal cell carcinoma. Overall study findings and caveats: From baseline, blood top tumor clonotypes peaked at 2 weeks post-radiation. Pretreatment tumor biopsies were lacking, so baseline clonotypes are unknown. Sampling covered only around 1 g of each tumor.

This clone is termed medium-sized (0.01 to 0.1%). Its specificity is not known. As for treatment: 15 Gy SBRT to primary tumor, nephrectomy 4 weeks later. Nephrectomy followed 15 Gy stereotactic body radiation by 4 weeks. The CDR3 is 14 residues long. Germline CDR1 is MNHEY and CDR2 is SMNVEV (reference sequence). V was shortened by 6 bases and J by 4 bases, with 15 bases between the two germline ends. Some clones are missing from TCRdb's copy, which holds only in-frame ones; the method was immunoSEQ multiplex PCR. The sample consists of 20,000 or so clones, about half of them appearing once. The material sequenced was tumor tissue, taken from a patient whose treatment included radiotherapy and nephrectomy. The chain has TRBV27 and TRBJ2-5; D possibly corresponds to TRBD2 (7 bases). This TCR came from a woman aged 45-65 years with renal cell carcinoma. The CDR3 sequence: CASRKTGGPETQYF. Written as DNA, the CDR3 is TGTGCCAGCAGAAAAACGGGGGGCCCAGAGACCCAGTACTTC.